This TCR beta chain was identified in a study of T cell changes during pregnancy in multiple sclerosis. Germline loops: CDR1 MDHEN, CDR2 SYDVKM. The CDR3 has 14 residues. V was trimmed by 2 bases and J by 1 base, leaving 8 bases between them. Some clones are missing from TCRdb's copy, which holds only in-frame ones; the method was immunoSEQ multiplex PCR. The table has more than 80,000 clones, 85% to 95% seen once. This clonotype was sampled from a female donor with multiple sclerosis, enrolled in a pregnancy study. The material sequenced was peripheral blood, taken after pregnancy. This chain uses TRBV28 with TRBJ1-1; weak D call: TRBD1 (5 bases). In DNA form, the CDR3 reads TGTGCCAGCAGTTTAAGGCAGGGGAACACTGAAGCTTTCTTT. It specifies CASSLRQGNTEAFF.